Following are 30 T cell receptor beta chains from one sample sequenced in a study of chemoradiotherapy in HPV16-positive cancers. Clones were read by immunoSEQ multiplex PCR, and TCRdb kept only the in-frame ones, dropping some. The table lists 25,000 to 35,000 clones, about 87% of them singletons. Sequencing was performed on blood, taken from a patient who underwent chemoradiotherapy. The receptor set was obtained from a human donor with HPV-associated anogenital cancer.

This rearrangement joins TRBV4-2 to TRBJ2-6; TRBD1 aligns across 11 bases. Germline V gene lookup returns CDR1 LGHNA and CDR2 YNFKEQ. J was trimmed by 14 bases and V by 4 bases; bases with no gene match: 10. The CDR3 sequence is 15 residues long. CDR3 region: CASSRQGQGVDILTF. As DNA, the CDR3 is TGTGCCAGCAGCCGGCAGGGACAGGGGGTAGACATCCTGACTTTC.

This chain joins TRBV2 and TRBJ2-3; 9 nucleotides line up with TRBD2. V lost 2 bases and J lost 2; bases outside the gene matches: 5. The germline V gene has CDR1 SNHLY and CDR2 FYNNEI. The CDR3 sequence is 16 residues long. CDR3 region: CASSERAGGATDTQYF. As DNA, the CDR3 is TGTGCCAGCAGTGAAAGGGCGGGAGGGGCCACAGATACGCAGTATTTT.

The V gene is TRBV10-3, the J gene TRBJ2-7, with 10 bases lining up with TRBD2. V lost 3 bases to trimming and J lost 5 bases; unmatched junction nucleotides: 1. Germline CDR1 ENHRY, CDR2 SYGVKD. There are 13 residues in the CDR3. Written as DNA, the CDR3 is TGTGCCATCAGTGACGGACTAGCGGACGAGCAGTACTTC. It specifies CAISDGLADEQYF.

This clone was found once. The V gene is TRBV30, the J gene TRBJ1-2; D is possibly TRBD1 (5 bases). Trimming removed 0 bases from V and 2 bases from J, with 10 bases in between. This CDR3 spans 14 amino acids. Germline V gives CDR1 GTSNPN, CDR2 SVGIG (reference sequence). The chain's CDR3 is CAWSVLSGNYGYTF. The CDR3 nucleotides are TGTGCCTGGAGTGTACTTTCAGGGAACTATGGCTACACCTTC.

CDR3 DNA: TGCGCCAGCAGCCAAGATTGGGGATTAGCGGGGGGCCTTAATGAGCAGTTCTTC. Its protein product is CASSQDWGLAGGLNEQFF. The chain combines TRBV4-1 with TRBJ2-1, with TRBD2 matching 10 bases. V was clipped by 0 bases and J by 7 bases; unmatched bases: 12. CDR3 length: 18 residues. From germline, CDR1 is MGHRA and CDR2 YSYEKL.

The chain carries TRBV19 and TRBJ1-2; possibly TRBD1 for D (6 bases). CDR3 length equals 15 residues. Trimming took off 0 bases at V and 4 bases at J, with 12 bases between the two ends. Per the germline V gene, CDR1 is LNHDA and CDR2 is SQIVND (reference sequence). The CDR3, as DNA: TGTGCCAGTAGTATAGATCGGGGGACACCCTATGGCTACACCTTC. The encoded protein is CASSIDRGTPYGYTF.

The chain recombines TRBV4-2 with TRBJ2-1, with TRBD2 as a possible D gene (7 bases). Germline CDR1 and CDR2: LGHNA and YNFKEQ. V was trimmed by 4 bases and J by 1 base, leaving 14 bases between them. The CDR3 runs to 16 residues. CDR3 DNA: TGTGCCAGCAGCCGTCTACGGGGGGCTTCCTACAATGAGCAGTTCTTC. Protein sequence: CASSRLRGASYNEQFF.

This clone occurred a few times. The genes are TRBV6-6 and TRBJ2-7, with 9 nucleotides matching TRBD2. V shed 6 bases, J shed 2 bases, and the junction held 5 bases outside the gene matches. There are 14 residues in the CDR3. Germline CDR1 MNHNY, CDR2 SVGAGI (reference sequence). CDR3 residues: CASRPGGGAYEQYF. The CDR3 DNA follows: TGTGCCAGCAGGCCCGGCGGGGGGGCCTACGAGCAGTACTTC.

This chain links TRBV5-1 with TRBJ2-5; 13 bases agree with TRBD2. Germline-derived CDR1 and CDR2 are SGHRS and YFSETQ. The V gene end was trimmed by 2 bases and the J gene end by 2 bases; junction bases not matched to a gene: 6. The CDR3 sequence is 17 residues long. DNA of the CDR3: TGCGCCAGCAGCTTAGGACTAGCGGGAGTTGGGCAAGAGACCCAGTACTTC. It codes for CASSLGLAGVGQETQYF. The complete variable domain, with remaining parts taken from reference TRBV5-1 and TRBJ2-5, reads KAGVTQTPRYLIKTRGQQVTLSCSPISGHRSVSWYQQTPGQGLQFLFEYFSETQRNKGNFPGRFSGRQFSNSRSEMNVSTLELGDSALYLCASSLGLAGVGQETQYFGPGTRLLVL.

This chain connects TRBV6-1 to TRBJ1-5; TRBD1 is a possible D gene (6 bases). Per germline, CDR1 MNHNS and CDR2 SASEGT. V gave up 5 bases and J gave up 3 bases, with 14 bases separating them. This CDR3 is built from 15 residues. CDR3 protein: CASSTYGQHNQPQHF. As DNA, the CDR3 is TGTGCCAGCAGTACTTATGGACAGCACAATCAGCCCCAGCATTTT.

J is TRBJ1-1 and V is TRBV10-2; D call uncertain. CDR1 and CDR2 from the germline V gene are WSHSY and SAAADI. There are 13 residues in the CDR3. Trimming cost V 6 bases and J 1 base, with 9 bases left between them. The CDR3 DNA is TGCGCCAGCAGGGGGTTTACGAACACTGAAGCTTTCTTT. It translates to CASRGFTNTEAFF.

Only one count was recorded for this clone. The chain carries TRBV28 and TRBJ2-7, with D perhaps TRBD1 (5 bases). Germline CDR1 and CDR2: MDHEN and SYDVKM. V lost 4 bases, J lost 0 bases, and 10 bases lay in between. CDR3 size: 14 residues. The CDR3 region is CASSSQGTSYEQYF. The CDR3, as DNA: TGTGCCAGCAGTTCCCAGGGTACCTCCTACGAGCAGTACTTC.

This clone showed up just once. The rearrangement links TRBV10-3 to TRBJ2-7, with D possibly being TRBD2 (5 bases). CDR3 length equals 15 residues. V was shortened by 3 bases and J by 4 bases, with 16 bases between the two germline ends. CDR1 ENHRY and CDR2 SYGVKD come from the germline V gene. CDR3 residues: CAISDPGRGRYEQYF. For the CDR3, the DNA is TGTGCCATCAGTGATCCGGGTCGGGGTAGATACGAGCAGTACTTC.

The rearrangement joins TRBV28 to TRBJ2-2; maybe TRBD1 (6 bases). V was pared by 9 bases and J by 6 bases, with 14 bases between. CDR3 length: 13 amino acids. Germline values: CDR1 MDHEN, CDR2 SYDVKM. The chain's CDR3 is CASLGGRPGELFF. The CDR3 DNA follows: TGTGCCAGTTTAGGGGGTAGACCCGGGGAGCTGTTTTTT. The entire variable domain, with the rest obtained from reference TRBV28 and TRBJ2-2, is as follows: DVKVTQSSRYLVKRTGEKVFLECVQDMDHENMFWYRQDPGLGLRLIYFSYDVKMKEKGDIPEGYSVSREKKERFSLILESASTNQTSMYLCASLGGRPGELFFGEGSRLTVL.

Details on this clone: A junction end diverges from the germline sequence, so it may reflect a read error. DNA for the CDR3: TGTGCCAGCAGCTCCGGACGGACAGATTCCCGTCTCTTC. Residues: CASSSGRTDSRLF. This rearrangement joins TRBV6-1 to TRBJ2-1; tentatively, D is TRBD1 (6 bases). The germline gives CDR1 MNHNS, CDR2 SASEGT. This CDR3 is built from 13 residues.

V usage is TRBV6-6 and J usage is TRBJ2-7, with D perhaps matching TRBD1 or TRBD2 (5 bases each). The germline V and J ends were trimmed by 5 bases and 3 bases, with 8 bases remaining between them. Germline values: CDR1 MNHNY, CDR2 SVGAGI (reference sequence). The CDR3 runs to 12 residues. The CDR3 nucleotides are TGTGCCAGCAGTCGGGACCGCTACGAGCAGTACTTC. Its translation: CASSRDRYEQYF.

The V and J genes are TRBV2 and TRBJ2-2; D gene uncertain. The length of the CDR3 is 14 residues. The germline gives CDR1 SNHLY, CDR2 FYNNEI. Deletions cut 5 bases from V and 2 bases from J, with 9 bases between. This CDR3 reads CASSSARNTGELFF. CDR3 in DNA: TGTGCCAGCAGTTCGGCTCGAAACACCGGGGAGCTGTTTTTT.

The V gene is TRBV29-1, the J gene TRBJ2-7; maybe TRBD1 (7 bases). The germline gives CDR1 SQVTM, CDR2 ANQGSEA. The CDR3 consists of 13 residues. Trimming removed 7 bases from V and 1 base from J, with 14 bases in between. CDR3 protein: CSGGDSHSYEQYF. The CDR3 DNA reads TGCAGCGGGGGGGACAGCCATTCCTACGAGCAGTACTTC.

The V call is TRBV29-1, the J call TRBJ1-3; unclear D gene. V was pared by 4 bases and J by 2 bases, with 9 bases between. This CDR3 has 13 amino acids. CDR1 is SQVTM, CDR2 ANQGSEA, per germline. The CDR3 coding sequence is TGCAGCGTTGTGTCTGGTACTGGAAACACCATATATTTT. The encoded protein is CSVVSGTGNTIYF.

The rearrangement links TRBV11-2 to TRBJ2-1; tentative D call: TRBD1 (6 bases). Germline CDR1 is SGHAT and CDR2 is FQNNGV. Deletions cut 5 bases from V and 0 bases from J, with 8 bases between. The CDR3 has 14 residues. The CDR3 DNA is TGTGCCAGCAGCGGACAGAGCTCCTACAATGAGCAGTTCTTC. Its translation is CASSGQSSYNEQFF.

The V and J genes are TRBV10-3 and TRBJ2-3; 9 positions match TRBD1. The CDR3 is 15 amino acids. Losses at the gene ends were 4 bases for V and 4 bases for J; bases not matched to a gene: 6. Germline CDR1 ENHRY, CDR2 SYGVKD. The CDR3 DNA follows: TGTGCCATCAGTGCCGGGACAGGGACCCCAGATACGCAGTATTTT. Its protein product is CAISAGTGTPDTQYF.

The rearrangement joins TRBV15 to TRBJ2-7, with D maybe TRBD2 (7 bases). Between the trimmed V and J ends, which lost 5 bases and 4 bases, there was a span of 15 bases. This CDR3 has 14 amino acids. Germline V gene lookup returns CDR1 LNHNV and CDR2 YYDKDF (reference sequence). CDR3 residues: CATSLAGARYEQYF. The CDR3 DNA follows: TGTGCCACCAGCCTGGCGGGGGCCAGGTACGAGCAGTACTTC.

The chain employs TRBV7-9 and TRBJ2-1, with TRBD1 matching over 8 bases. The germline V gene encodes CDR1 SEHNR and CDR2 FQNEAQ (reference sequence). The CDR3 consists of 16 residues. Losses at the gene ends were 5 bases for V and 2 bases for J; bases not matched to a gene: 8. In nucleotides, the CDR3 is TGTGCCAGCAGCAAAGGACAGGGATCCCCCTACAATGAGCAGTTCTTC. Translating gives CASSKGQGSPYNEQFF.

The V call is TRBV5-1, the J call TRBJ2-3, with unresolved D. V gave up 2 bases and J gave up 2 bases, with 9 bases separating them. Germline-derived CDR1 and CDR2 are SGHRS and YFSETQ. The CDR3 spans 14 residues. The CDR3 bases are TGCGCCAGCAGCTTCGGGCAGTACACAGATACGCAGTATTTT. The encoded protein is CASSFGQYTDTQYF.

The chain employs TRBV7-9 and TRBJ1-2, with D maybe TRBD1 (6 bases). V lost 0 bases and J lost 6, with 11 bases in between. There are 14 residues in the CDR3. Germline lookup yields CDR1 SEHNR and CDR2 FQNEAQ (reference sequence). CDR3 protein: CASSLARGADGYTF. The CDR3 nucleotides read TGTGCCAGCAGCTTAGCGCGGGGGGCGGATGGCTACACCTTC.

This chain joins TRBV4-2 and TRBJ1-4; the D is unclear. Trimming stripped 3 bases from V and 4 bases from J, with 12 bases between. In germline, CDR1 is LGHNA, CDR2 YNFKEQ. The CDR3 has 15 residues. CDR3 coding DNA: TGTGCCAGCAGCCATGGCGGCCAGAATAATGAAAAACTGTTTTTT. Its protein product is CASSHGGQNNEKLFF.

The chain couples TRBV29-1 to TRBJ2-2; tentatively, D is TRBD1 (6 bases). The CDR3 has 16 residues. Germline CDR1 is SQVTM and CDR2 is ANQGSEA. V gave up 7 bases and J gave up 6 bases, with 24 bases separating them. The CDR3 sequence is CSARGPHGVGPGELFF. CDR3 nucleotides: TGCAGCGCCAGGGGCCCGCATGGAGTCGGGCCCGGGGAGCTGTTTTTT.

This clone was observed a handful of times. The chain carries TRBV2 and TRBJ1-1; 7 bases align to TRBD1. The CDR3 spans 12 residues. The germline CDR1 and CDR2 sequences are SNHLY and FYNNEI. The CDR3 nucleotides read TGTGTCAGGGGGAGAGCGAACACTGAAGCTTTCTTT. It encodes CVRGRANTEAFF.

The chain joins TRBV19 to TRBJ1-2, with D uncertain. V lost 10 bases and J 2 bases, leaving 14 bases between the germline ends. The CDR3 is 13 amino acids. Germline assignment: CDR1 LNHDA and CDR2 SQIVND (reference sequence). The CDR3 DNA reads as TGTGCCACCCAGGAAGGGCGAAACTATGGCTACACCTTC. As protein: CATQEGRNYGYTF.

CDR3 sequence (DNA): TGTGCCAGTAGTCAACCGGGACAGCATAATTCACCCCTCCACTTT. Its protein product is CASSQPGQHNSPLHF. The chain uses TRBV19 and TRBJ1-6; 7 positions agree with TRBD1. With 5 bases clipped from V and 5 bases from J, the junction kept 6 bases outside the gene matches. CDR3 length: 15 residues. CDR1 LNHDA and CDR2 SQIVND come from the germline V gene (reference sequence).